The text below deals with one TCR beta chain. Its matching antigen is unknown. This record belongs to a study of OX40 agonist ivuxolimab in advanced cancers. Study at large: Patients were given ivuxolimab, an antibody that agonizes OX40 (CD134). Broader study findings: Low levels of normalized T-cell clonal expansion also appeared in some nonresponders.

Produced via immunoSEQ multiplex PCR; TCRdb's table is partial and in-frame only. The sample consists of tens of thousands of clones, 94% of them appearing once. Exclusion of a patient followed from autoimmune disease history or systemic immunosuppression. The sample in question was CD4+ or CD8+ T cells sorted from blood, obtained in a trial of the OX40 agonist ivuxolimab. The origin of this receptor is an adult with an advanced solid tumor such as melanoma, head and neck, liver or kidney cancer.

The CDR3 sequence: CASSLGLRESDYEQYF. In nucleotides, the CDR3 is TGTGCCAGCAGCTTAGGATTGCGGGAGTCGGACTACGAGCAGTACTTC. V gene TRBV7-3 combines with J gene TRBJ2-7; 7 nucleotides match TRBD2. The J segment lost 3 bases and the V segment lost 2 bases, leaving 10 bases of the junction unmatched. CDR1 is SGHTA and CDR2 is FQGTGA in the germline V gene. CDR3 length: 16 amino acids.